This T cell receptor (beta chain) stems from a study of brain T cells in children with intractable seizures. The study's findings and limits: Absence of clones before surgery may stem from lower sequencing depth. Patients' HCMV serostatus was unknown; virus specificity rests on CDR3 similarity alone.

Worth noting for this clone: Antigen specificity is unknown.

Surgery cases with the highest brain T cell transcript signatures were chosen for sequencing. Before surgery, patients took at least one anti-epileptic drug. Libraries were prepared by immunoSEQ multiplex PCR; TCRdb keeps only in-frame clonotypes and omits some of them. This table holds 60,000 to 85,000 clones, about 92% found once. Germline loops: CDR1 SGHAT, CDR2 FQNNGV. CDR3 length: 17 residues. The ends were cut back, 4 bases at V and 0 bases at J, with 19 bases in the middle. The chain couples TRBV11-2 to TRBJ2-7, with D perhaps assigned TRBD1 or TRBD2 (6 bases each). This clonotype was sampled from a boy under three years old with tuberous sclerosis and intractable seizures. Sequencing was performed on peripheral blood, taken at surgery. CDR3 sequence reads: CASSSGADGGTSYEQYF. In DNA, the CDR3 is TGTGCCAGCAGCTCAGGGGCCGACGGGGGTACCTCCTACGAGCAGTACTTC.